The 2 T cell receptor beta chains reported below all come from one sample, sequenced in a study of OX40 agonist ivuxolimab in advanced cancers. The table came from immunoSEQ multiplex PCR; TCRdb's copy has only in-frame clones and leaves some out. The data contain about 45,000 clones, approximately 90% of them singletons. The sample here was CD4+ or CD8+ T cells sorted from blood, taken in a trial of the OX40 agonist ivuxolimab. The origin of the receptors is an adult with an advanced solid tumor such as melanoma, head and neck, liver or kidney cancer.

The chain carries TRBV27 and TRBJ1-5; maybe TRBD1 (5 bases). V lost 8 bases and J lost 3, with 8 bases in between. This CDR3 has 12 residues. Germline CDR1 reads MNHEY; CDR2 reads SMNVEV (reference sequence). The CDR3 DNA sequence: TGTGCCAGCGGGACGGCCAATCAGCCCCAGCATTTT. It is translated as CASGTANQPQHF.

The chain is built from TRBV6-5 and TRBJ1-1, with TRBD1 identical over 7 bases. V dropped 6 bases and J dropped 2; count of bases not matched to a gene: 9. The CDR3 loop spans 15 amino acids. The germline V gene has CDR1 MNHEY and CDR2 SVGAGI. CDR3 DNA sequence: TGTGCCAGCAGAGCGACAGGGTTTGGTAACACTGAAGCTTTCTTT. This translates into CASRATGFGNTEAFF.